These 14 T cell receptor beta chains were all obtained from the same sample, sequenced in a study of CD8+CD57+ T cells in acquired aplastic anemia. Before being chosen for sequencing, patients had shown CD8+CD57+ cell expansion by flow cytometry. CDR3 and TCR beta VDJ profiling relied on a genomic DNA template. From the reads, TCRdb called clonotypes with MiXCR, one entry per CDR3 protein. The sample holds approximately 190,000 distinct CDR3 sequences, around 45% seen once. Sequencing input: sorted CD4+, CD8+, or CD8+CD57+ T cells (not recorded which) from PBMCs. These receptors were taken from a human donor with aplastic anemia.

A remark on this clonotype: A read error may explain this, as a much larger clone is one base away. It is likely a read error, because the conserved phenylalanine at the end of the CDR3 is missing. The rearrangement uses TRBV11-1 and TRBJ1-1, with D unresolved. Germline V gene lookup returns CDR1 SGHAT and CDR2 FQDESV (reference sequence). The CDR3 is 15 residues long. The V gene lost 2 bases and the J gene lost 0 bases, with 10 bases spanning the gap. Here the CDR3 DNA reads TGTGCCAGCAGCTTATTAAGGACGTTGAACACTGAAGCTTTCTCT. Protein sequence: CASSLLRTLNTEAFS.

This clonotype was found many times. V is TRBV5-1 and J is TRBJ2-7; TRBD1 matches at 9 bases. Germline CDR1 is SGHRS and CDR2 is YFSETQ. V lost 0 bases to trimming and J lost 4 bases; unmatched junction nucleotides: 2. The CDR3 is made up of 14 amino acids. The CDR3 nucleotides read TGCGCCAGCAGCTTGGATGGGACAGGGTACGAGCAGTACTTC. This encodes CASSLDGTGYEQYF.

The chain is built from TRBV24-1 and TRBJ2-3, with 7 bases aligning to TRBD2. This CDR3 is 15 amino acids long. Germline V gene lookup returns CDR1 KGHDR and CDR2 SFDVKD. Losses at the gene ends were 7 bases for V and 0 bases for J; bases not matched to a gene: 6. CDR3 sequence reads: CATREAGVSTDTQYF. In nucleotides, the CDR3 is TGTGCCACCAGGGAGGCGGGGGTTAGCACAGATACGCAGTATTTT.

The rearrangement uses TRBV2 and TRBJ1-2; the D is unclear. Germline V gene lookup returns CDR1 SNHLY and CDR2 FYNNEI. Trimming shortened V by 4 bases and J by 4 bases, and 10 bases separated the two germline ends. CDR3 size: 13 residues. The CDR3 here is CASSVKQFYGYTF. CDR3 sequence (DNA): TGTGCCAGCAGTGTTAAACAGTTCTATGGCTACACCTTC.

V usage is TRBV2 and J usage is TRBJ2-3; the D gene is possibly TRBD2 (5 bases). Germline V gene sequence: CDR1 SNHLY, CDR2 FYNNEI. There are 14 residues in the CDR3. V shed 3 bases and J shed 4 bases, with 11 bases lying between them. Here the CDR3 DNA reads TGTGCCAGCAGTGACCCCCCGAGGGCAGATACGCAGTATTTT. The encoded protein is CASSDPPRADTQYF.

Many counts were recorded for this clonotype. This rearrangement joins TRBV19 to TRBJ2-1; TRBD1 agrees at 10 bases. The CDR3 contains 14 residues. Germline CDR1 and CDR2: LNHDA and SQIVND (reference sequence). Trimming cost V 4 bases and J 9 bases; bases outside gene matches: 6. The CDR3 is CASSKGQGVVEQFF. The CDR3 nucleotides read TGTGCCAGTAGTAAAGGACAGGGGGTCGTTGAGCAGTTCTTC. Looking up the rest from reference TRBV19 and TRBJ2-1 gives the full variable domain: DGGITQSPKYLFRKEGQNVTLSCEQNLNHDAMYWYRQDPGQGLRLIYYSQIVNDFQKGDIAEGYSVSREKKESFPLTVTSAQKNPTAFYLCASSKGQGVVEQFFGPGTRLTVL.

This sequence joins TRBV7-2 and TRBJ1-1; D not certain. The CDR3 has 13 residues. Germline V lookup: CDR1 SGHTA, CDR2 FQGNSA. Trimming took 6 bases from V and 1 from J, leaving 9 bases between them. CDR3 loop: CASSFTENTEAFF. CDR3 DNA: TGTGCCAGCAGTTTTACAGAGAACACTGAAGCTTTCTTT.

V is TRBV10-3 and J is TRBJ1-1, with TRBD1 matching over 7 bases. The CDR3 runs 13 residues. The V gene end was trimmed by 6 bases and the J gene end by 2 bases; junction bases not matched to a gene: 3. Looked up from germline, CDR1 is ENHRY and CDR2 is SYGVKD. Here the CDR3 DNA reads TGTGCCATCAGCGGGGACAGTAACACTGAAGCTTTCTTT. It translates to CAISGDSNTEAFF.

A note on this clonotype: Since no conserved phenylalanine or tryptophan closes the CDR3, a read error is the likely cause. The limits of the CDR3 on the DNA are not certain, so only TCRdb's listed CDR3 is given. The chain has TRBV20-1 and TRBJ1-1; TRBD1, the D gene given by the table, was not confirmed from the DNA. Counting both end residues, the CDR3 totals 12 amino acids. The germline V gene encodes CDR1 DFQATT and CDR2 SNEGSKA (reference sequence). CDR3 protein: CSARQDSGKAVV.

This sequence joins TRBV7-8 and TRBJ2-2; D may be TRBD1 (6 bases). Trimming took 1 base from V and 6 from J, leaving 15 bases between them. The CDR3 covers 16 residues. Germline V CDR1 and CDR2: SGHVS, FQNEAQ. CDR3 amino acids: CASSLGPRQAAGELFF. The CDR3 nucleotides are TGTGCCAGCAGCTTAGGCCCCCGACAGGCAGCCGGGGAGCTGTTTTTT.

At least ten counts were recorded for this clonotype. This chain connects TRBV29-1 to TRBJ1-5; no reliable D call. Germline CDR1 SQVTM, CDR2 ANQGSEA. The CDR3 length is 13 residues. Between the trimmed V and J ends, which lost 6 bases and 7 bases, there was a span of 16 bases. CDR3 in DNA: TGCAGCGTCGCCAGCAGTGGAGGGCAGCCCCAGCATTTT. Protein: CSVASSGGQPQHF.

Turning to this clonotype: The junction departs from germline at one end; a sequencing error may be responsible. V is TRBV6-1 and J is TRBJ2-7, with a weak D call TRBD2 (6 bases). This CDR3 has 14 amino acids. Germline lookup yields CDR1 MNHNS and CDR2 SASEGT. In DNA form, the CDR3 reads TGTGCCAGCTCGGCGAACGGGGGTTACCACGAGCAGCACTTC. This codes for CASSANGGYHEQHF.

V and J are TRBV29-1 and TRBJ2-1, with D unresolved. Germline loops: CDR1 SQVTM, CDR2 ANQGSEA. V was clipped by 1 base and J by 9 bases, with 7 bases between them. The CDR3 sequence is 11 residues long. CDR3 loop: CSVEGVPEQFF. As DNA, the CDR3 is TGCAGCGTTGAAGGGGTTCCTGAGCAGTTCTTC.

The rearrangement links TRBV7-9 to TRBJ1-1; a weak D match, TRBD1 (5 bases). Germline V CDR1 and CDR2: SEHNR, FQNEAQ (reference sequence). The CDR3 is 12 amino acids. The CDR3 spells CAGGSGNTEAFF. In DNA, the CDR3 is TGTGCGGGGGGGTCAGGGAACACTGAAGCTTTCTTT.